The text below deals with one TCR beta chain. This entry is derived from a study of PD-L1 blockade in urothelial cancer. The wider study: T cells were recovered from blood samples at a median of 141,255.

V shed 0 bases and J shed 6 bases, with 18 bases lying between them. The V gene's germline CDR1 is MNHNY and CDR2 SVGAGI (reference sequence). This CDR3 spans 16 amino acids. Using immunoSEQ multiplex PCR, the repertoire was profiled, and TCRdb retains in-frame clones only, with some absent. The table has 35,000 to 45,000 clones, 75% to 95% seen once. Time point noted: peripheral blood 6 weeks after treatment start. Disease in patients was locally advanced or metastatic urothelial carcinoma. This clonotype was sampled from a man between 70 and 80 years old with urothelial cancer. Material: PBMCs, obtained around atezolizumab (anti-PD-L1) treatment. The rearrangement joins TRBV6-6 to TRBJ2-7; D is perhaps TRBD2 (6 bases). The CDR3 region has the DNA TGTGCCAGCAGTTACTCGATCACTACACCCGGGAGCGAGCAGTACTTC. Protein sequence: CASSYSITTPGSEQYF.